The rows below give T cell receptor beta chains drawn from one sample of a study of shared clonotypes between healthy human individuals. The repertoire was sequenced with immunoSEQ multiplex PCR; TCRdb's copy has only in-frame clones and lacks some. The table has roughly 500,000 clones, 70% to 80% seen once. Sequences were obtained from PBMCs. The receptors originated from a woman aged 35 to 49 in good health. Some clones in this sample may be carry-over from other donors' samples. CDR3s include the opening cysteine and the closing phenylalanine or tryptophan. A D gene is named only where the DNA matches it firmly. The size of a clone is reported for some rows only, either as once, few or many, or as a class for expanded clones.

-	13	-	TRBV30	TRBJ1-1	CAWSASANTEAFF	TGTGCCTGGAGTGCGTCAGCGAACACTGAAGCTTTCTTT
-	15	-	TRBV19	TRBJ2-1	CASSILVAPYNEQFF	TGTGCCAGTAGTATCTTGGTAGCCCCCTACAATGAGCAGTTCTTC
-	14	-	TRBV28	TRBJ1-4	CASSLVHRGEKLFF	TGTGCCAGCAGCCTCGTCCACCGAGGTGAAAAACTGTTTTTT
once	14	-	TRBV28	TRBJ1-4	CASSWARDNEKLFF	TGTGCCAGCAGTTGGGCCAGAGATAATGAAAAACTGTTTTTT
-	14	-	TRBV9	TRBJ1-5	CASSVGQSNQPQHF	TGTGCCAGCAGCGTGGGGCAAAGCAATCAGCCCCAGCATTTT
-	14	TRBD2	TRBV9	TRBJ2-1	CASSQRTREDEQFF	TGTGCCAGCAGCCAACGGACTAGGGAGGATGAGCAGTTCTTC
-	14	TRBD1	TRBV2	TRBJ1-4	CASNPRTGGEKLFF	TGTGCCAGCAACCCTAGGACAGGAGGGGAAAAACTGTTTTTT
-	16	TRBD2	TRBV9	TRBJ2-2	CASSVELAGGTGELFF	TGTGCCAGCAGCGTAGAGCTAGCGGGAGGGACCGGGGAGCTGTTTTTT
few	12	TRBD1	TRBV28	TRBJ1-3	CASTTGLNTIYF	TGTGCCAGCACGACAGGGCTGAACACCATATATTTT
few	14	-	TRBV7-7	TRBJ2-2	CASSPGHLTGELFF	TGTGCTAGCAGCCCAGGACACCTCACCGGGGAGCTGTTTTTT
-	16	TRBD2	TRBV13	TRBJ2-7	CASSSTGLAGTYEQYF	TGTGCCAGCAGCTCAACGGGACTAGCGGGAACCTACGAGCAGTACTTC
-	15	TRBD1	TRBV5-1	TRBJ2-1	CASSLAGQQYNEQFF	TGCGCCAGCAGCTTGGCGGGACAGCAATACAATGAGCAGTTCTTC
-	12	TRBD1	TRBV11-3	TRBJ2-1	CASSSNRGEQFF	TGTGCCAGCAGCTCGAACAGGGGGGAGCAGTTCTTC
-	15	-	TRBV5-1	TRBJ2-6	CASTPTPSGANVLTF	TGCGCCAGCACCCCGACACCCTCTGGGGCCAACGTCCTGACTTTC
few	17	-	TRBV5-1	TRBJ1-1	CASSWGGAFMSDTEAFF	TGCGCCAGCAGCTGGGGTGGGGCCTTTATGTCAGACACTGAAGCTTTCTTT
few	14	-	TRBV18	TRBJ2-2	CASSLGVDTGELFF	TGTGCCAGCTCACTGGGGGTGGACACCGGGGAGCTGTTTTTT
-	12	-	TRBV7-2	TRBJ1-5	CASSFFDQPQHF	TGTGCCAGCAGCTTTTTTGATCAGCCCCAGCATTTT
-	14	-	TRBV7-9	TRBJ2-7	CASSLGTGKNEQYF	TGTGCCAGCAGCTTAGGAACAGGGAAAAACGAGCAGTACTTC
once	15	TRBD2	TRBV19	TRBJ2-7	CASSPFLAGVVEQYF	TGTGCCAGTAGTCCTTTTTTGGCGGGAGTCGTCGAGCAGTACTTC
-	13	-	TRBV13	TRBJ1-2	CASSLGRNYGYTF	TGTGCCAGCAGCTTAGGCCGGAACTATGGCTACACCTTC
-	15	-	TRBV30	TRBJ2-6	CAWRATGPGANVLTF	TGTGCCTGGAGAGCCACAGGGCCTGGGGCCAACGTCCTGACTTTC
-	14	-	TRBV11-3	TRBJ2-1	CASKAGSSYNEQFF	TGTGCCTCGAAGGCAGGAAGCTCCTACAATGAGCAGTTCTTC
-	14	-	TRBV15	TRBJ1-4	CATSRDRWNEKLFF	TGTGCCACCAGCAGAGACAGGTGGAATGAAAAACTGTTTTTT
-	15	TRBD2	TRBV2	TRBJ2-7	CASSAASGIGYEQYF	TGTGCCAGCAGTGCGGCTAGCGGGATCGGGTACGAGCAGTACTTC
once	11	TRBD1	TRBV2	TRBJ1-1	CASSSDREAFF	TGTGCCAGCAGTTCGGACAGGGAAGCTTTCTTT
-	15	-	TRBV9	TRBJ2-1	CASSATGEGNNEQFF	TGTGCCAGCAGCGCGACAGGGGAGGGAAACAATGAGCAGTTCTTC
many	12	-	TRBV4-1	TRBJ1-2	CASRGSDYGYTF	TGCGCCAGCAGGGGGTCGGACTATGGCTACACCTTC
-	17	TRBD2	TRBV11-2	TRBJ2-7	CASSLGVSSGSSYEQYF	TGTGCCAGCAGCTTGGGAGTTTCTAGCGGGAGCTCCTACGAGCAGTACTTC
-	16	TRBD2	TRBV5-4	TRBJ2-2	CASSPSGTSGTGELFF	TGTGCCAGCAGCCCCTCCGGGACTAGCGGCACCGGGGAGCTGTTTTTT
once	13	-	TRBV7-2	TRBJ2-1	CASSLDWGSEQFF	TGTGCCAGCAGCTTAGATTGGGGAAGTGAGCAGTTCTTC
-	13	-	TRBV19	TRBJ2-3	CASSPPGADTQYF	TGTGCCAGTAGTCCCCCTGGAGCAGATACGCAGTATTTT
-	14	-	TRBV9	TRBJ1-2	CASKRGGSYMGYTF	TGTGCCAGCAAGCGGGGCGGGAGTTACATGGGCTACACCTTC
-	14	TRBD1	TRBV27	TRBJ1-2	CASRGGQLNYGYTF	TGTGCCAGCAGAGGGGGACAGCTAAACTATGGCTACACCTTC
-	12	-	TRBV18	TRBJ2-1	CASSLARNEQFF	TGTGCCAGCTCACTGGCTAGGAATGAGCAGTTCTTC
-	13	-	TRBV28	TRBJ1-5	CASSFGSNQPQHF	TGTGCCAGCAGTTTTGGGTCCAATCAGCCCCAGCATTTT
-	15	-	TRBV7-2	TRBJ2-1	CASSFTRGSYNEQFF	TGTGCCAGCAGCTTTACTCGGGGCTCCTACAATGAGCAGTTCTTC
-	16	-	TRBV28	TRBJ1-5	CASSLAEAFFGQPQHF	TGTGCCAGCAGTTTGGCGGAGGCATTTTTCGGCCAGCCCCAGCATTTT
many	15	-	TRBV6-6	TRBJ1-4	CASSYSMADTEKLFF	TGTGCCAGCAGTTACTCGATGGCGGATACGGAAAAACTGTTTTTT
-	14	-	TRBV7-6	TRBJ2-7	CASSSRVSSYEQYF	TGTGCCAGCAGCAGCAGGGTAAGCTCCTACGAGCAGTACTTC
-	16	-	TRBV2	TRBJ1-3	CASMYYGGNSGNTIYF	TGTGCCAGCATGTATTATGGAGGGAACTCTGGAAACACCATATATTTT
-	14	TRBD2	TRBV29-1	TRBJ2-1	CSARGSGTYNEQFF	TGCAGCGCCAGAGGTAGCGGGACCTACAATGAGCAGTTCTTC
-	11	-	TRBV20-1	TRBJ2-7	CSAPSGLQQYF	TGCAGTGCCCCAAGCGGCCTTCAGCAGTACTTC
-	15	-	TRBV6-5	TRBJ1-2	CASSTAVGGAYGYTF	TGTGCCAGCAGTACGGCCGTGGGGGGGGCCTATGGCTACACCTTC
-	18	-	TRBV14	TRBJ2-7	CASSHTRGSGPSSYEQYF	TGTGCCAGCAGCCACACACGGGGGAGCGGCCCGAGCTCCTACGAGCAGTACTTC
many	14	-	TRBV15	TRBJ2-3	CATSVRGAEDTQYF	TGTGCCACCAGCGTGAGGGGAGCAGAAGATACGCAGTATTTT
-	16	-	TRBV6-5	TRBJ1-1	CASSYLLRGRDTEAFF	TGTGCCAGCAGTTACCTGCTTCGGGGGCGCGACACTGAAGCTTTCTTT
-	13	-	TRBV10-3	TRBJ2-7	CAISVVQGYEQYF	TGTGCCATCAGTGTAGTGCAGGGCTACGAGCAGTACTTC
few	16	TRBD2	TRBV7-3	TRBJ2-2	CASSLEGGRAPGELFF	TGTGCCAGCAGCTTAGAGGGCGGGAGGGCTCCCGGGGAGCTGTTTTTT
many	13	-	TRBV30	TRBJ1-2	CAWSLGRIYGYTF	TGTGCCTGGAGTTTGGGACGGATCTATGGCTACACCTTC
-	13	TRBD1	TRBV7-3	TRBJ2-7	CASSWDRDYEQYF	TGTGCCAGCAGCTGGGACAGGGACTACGAGCAGTACTTC
-	17	TRBD2	TRBV11-2	TRBJ2-1	CASSLDSGTSDYNEQFF	TGTGCCAGCAGCTTAGATTCTGGGACTAGCGACTACAACGAGCAGTTCTTC
-	16	TRBD2	TRBV4-2	TRBJ2-3	CASSQVLAGEGDTQYF	TGTGCCAGCAGCCAAGTCCTAGCGGGAGAAGGAGATACGCAGTATTTT
-	13	-	TRBV2	TRBJ1-4	CATSRGLGEKLFF	TGTGCCACCTCCCGGGGGTTGGGGGAAAAACTGTTTTTT
-	14	TRBD1	TRBV6-9	TRBJ1-1	CARAPRGRGTEAFF	TGTGCCAGAGCCCCCAGGGGGCGTGGTACTGAAGCTTTCTTT
-	16	TRBD2	TRBV18	TRBJ2-1	CASSTGTSGNYNEQFF	TGTGCCAGCTCCACCGGGACTAGCGGGAATTACAATGAGCAGTTCTTC
-	17	-	TRBV5-1	TRBJ1-5	CASSRDGSDYSNQPQHF	TGCGCCAGCAGCAGGGACGGCTCCGACTATAGCAATCAGCCCCAGCATTTT
-	15	-	TRBV10-1	TRBJ2-3	CASSAIQASTDTQYF	TGCGCCAGCAGTGCGATACAAGCAAGCACAGATACGCAGTATTTT
-	15	TRBD1	TRBV28	TRBJ2-3	CASRDRQGPTDTQYF	TGTGCCAGCAGGGACCGACAGGGGCCCACAGATACGCAGTATTTT
-	14	TRBD2	TRBV6-5	TRBJ2-1	CATKPGLATDEQFF	TGTGCCACCAAGCCGGGACTAGCCACGGATGAGCAGTTCTTC